The entry below describes one T cell receptor (beta chain). Its target is not known. The CDR3 contains 15 residues. Germline V gene data show CDR1 as KGHSY and CDR2 as FQNENV. The ends were cut back, 1 base at V and 2 bases at J, with 9 bases in the middle. This sample was included in a study of cytomegalovirus exposure and HLA in healthy donors. Turning to the study itself: In an earlier analysis, around 100 million unique TCR beta sequences were found from 150 million to 200 million T cells. Study-wide results and caveats: Rarity held for most TCR sequences, but there were some public TCRs that occurred in many donors.

Vbeta (60) and Jbeta (13) primers were used in the PCR. Measured with immunoSEQ multiplex PCR; TCRdb has only the in-frame clones, and not every one. The data show about 190,000 clones, with 75% to 90% seen just once and less than 0.4% held by the top ten. What was sequenced was PBMCs. This sequence joins TRBV16 and TRBJ1-5; D remains ambiguous. The source of this sequence is a woman aged 30 to 39 in good health and CMV-seronegative. CDR3 nucleotide sequence: TGTGCCAGCAGCCAATTAGACGGAGGCAATCAGCCCCAGCATTTT. Its protein product is CASSQLDGGNQPQHF. Looking up the rest from reference TRBV16 and TRBJ1-5 gives the full variable domain: GEEVAQTPKHLVRGEGQKAKLYCAPIKGHSYVFWYQQVLKNEFKFLISFQNENVFDETGMPKERFSAKCLPNSPCSLEIQATKLEDSAVYFCASSQLDGGNQPQHFGDGTRLSIL.